This TCR beta chain was profiled in a study of early T cells in non-severe SARS-CoV-2 infection. Study information: Unpaired chains resulted from sequencing bulk RNA of unsorted whole blood.

Worth noting for this clonotype: The antigen remains undetermined.

Study-level findings and limits: The study's VDJdb matching favored anti-spike CD8 responses and missed private and CD4 specificities.

The protocol attached unique molecular identifiers to individual cDNA molecules. TCRdb re-derived calls from the 5' RACE reads in MiXCR, one entry per CDR3 protein. The table has tens of thousands of distinct CDR3 sequences, roughly 5.9% seen once. V shed 5 bases, J shed 6 bases, and the junction held 8 bases outside the gene matches. The CDR3 sequence is 15 residues long. The J gene is TRBJ2-1, the V gene TRBV12-3 or TRBV12-4, with 9 bases matching TRBD2. What was sequenced was whole blood. This TCR was recovered from an adult who was a healthcare worker with PCR-confirmed SARS-CoV-2 infection or an uninfected control (not recorded which). CDR3 sequence (DNA): TGTGCCAGCAGTATACCGGGACTAGCAATCAATGAGCAGTTCTTC. Translating it yields CASSIPGLAINEQFF.